This T cell receptor beta chain was obtained from a study of beta chain features in type 1 diabetes. This CDR3 region has 11 residues. V was pared by 7 bases and J by 3 bases, with 4 bases between. CDR1 is MNHNS, CDR2 SASEGT, per germline. Investigators reverse transcribed all isolated RNA, so they sequenced expressed TCRB transcripts. Using immunoSEQ multiplex PCR, the repertoire was profiled, and TCRdb retains in-frame clones only, with some absent. The data hold just over 600,000 clones, with about 16% observed a single time. This clone has a handful of counts. Sequenced sample: naive CD4+ T cells from blood. This sequence was found in a man aged 18 to 35 in good health. This chain joins TRBV6-1 and TRBJ2-1; D is undetermined. The CDR3 loop is CASTRYNEQFF. CDR3 nucleotide sequence: TGTGCCAGCACCCGCTACAATGAGCAGTTCTTC.